The 6 T cell receptor beta chains given below trace back to one sample, sequenced in a study of cytomegalovirus exposure and HLA in healthy donors. The study ran its PCR with 60 Vbeta and 13 Jbeta primers. Only in-frame clones appear in the TCRdb table, and some are missing; sequencing was by immunoSEQ multiplex PCR. This table holds under 150,000 clones, roughly 80% found once. Input material: PBMCs. The receptors were gathered from a woman aged 40 to 50 in good health and CMV-seronegative.

The V and J genes are TRBV5-1 and TRBJ1-1, with 7 bases that match TRBD1. This CDR3 has 14 residues. V was clipped by 4 bases and J by 1 base; unmatched bases: 4. The germline CDR1 and CDR2 sequences are SGHRS and YFSETQ. CDR3 in amino acids: CASSPGTANTEAFF. The DNA of the CDR3 is TGCGCCAGCAGCCCCGGGACAGCGAACACTGAAGCTTTCTTT. Combining the CDR3 with reference TRBV5-1 and TRBJ1-1 gives the whole variable domain KAGVTQTPRYLIKTRGQQVTLSCSPISGHRSVSWYQQTPGQGLQFLFEYFSETQRNKGNFPGRFSGRQFSNSRSEMNVSTLELGDSALYLCASSPGTANTEAFFGQGTRLTVV.

The chain uses TRBV15 and TRBJ1-2, with D possibly matching TRBD1 (6 bases). Germline V gives CDR1 LNHNV, CDR2 YYDKDF (reference sequence). The V and J ends lost 1 base and 2 bases respectively, with 14 bases between them. The CDR3 consists of 16 residues. In nucleotides, the CDR3 is TGTGCCACCAGCAGAGGGTCATACAGGGACAACTATGGCTACACCTTC. Its protein product is CATSRGSYRDNYGYTF.

This clone turned up a few times. CDR3 nucleotide sequence: TGTGCCACCAAAACAGGACTAGACCGAGGGGAGCAGTACTTC. It yields the protein CATKTGLDRGEQYF. The chain employs TRBV2 and TRBJ2-7; the match to TRBD2 covers 7 bases. This CDR3 spans 14 amino acids. Germline CDR1 is SNHLY and CDR2 is FYNNEI. The junction had 16 bases not matched to a gene; V was cut back by 10 bases and J by 7 bases.

This sequence joins TRBV18 and TRBJ1-5; D unclear. V lost 6 bases and J lost 0, with 9 bases in between. CDR1 is KGHSH and CDR2 is LQKENI in the germline V gene. The CDR3 consists of 14 residues. CDR3: CASSAGDSNQPQHF. CDR3 nucleotide sequence: TGTGCCAGCTCGGCCGGGGATAGCAATCAGCCCCAGCATTTT.

This chain uses TRBV9 with TRBJ2-3; 9 positions match TRBD2. This CDR3 is 15 amino acids long. V shed 3 bases and J 2 bases; nucleotides not matched to a gene: 4. Germline CDR1 and CDR2: SGDLS and YYNGEE. The CDR3 region is CASSATSGPTDTQYF. The CDR3 DNA sequence: TGTGCCAGCAGCGCGACTAGCGGTCCCACAGATACGCAGTATTTT.

This clone was found a few times. The V call is TRBV18, the J call TRBJ1-1; the D gene is possibly TRBD1 (6 bases). Germline CDR1 KGHSH, CDR2 LQKENI. The V end lost 3 bases, the J end lost 0 bases, and 11 bases lay between the germline ends. The CDR3 extends over 15 amino acids. CDR3 nucleotides: TGTGCCAGCTCACCCCGGGGGGCCTTGAACACTGAAGCTTTCTTT. Its translation: CASSPRGALNTEAFF.